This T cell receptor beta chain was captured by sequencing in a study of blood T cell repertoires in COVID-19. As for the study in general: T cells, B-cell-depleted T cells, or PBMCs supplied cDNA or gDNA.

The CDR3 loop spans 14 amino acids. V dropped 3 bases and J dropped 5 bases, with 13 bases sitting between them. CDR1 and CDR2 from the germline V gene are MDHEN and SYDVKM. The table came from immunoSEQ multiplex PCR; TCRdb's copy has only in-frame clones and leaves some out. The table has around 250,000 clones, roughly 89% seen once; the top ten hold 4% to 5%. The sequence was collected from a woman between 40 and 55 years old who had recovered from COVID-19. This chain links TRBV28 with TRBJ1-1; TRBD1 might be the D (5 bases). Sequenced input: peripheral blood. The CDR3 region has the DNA TGTGCCAGCAGTTTCAGGGCCATGGGGACTGAAGCTTTCTTT. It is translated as CASSFRAMGTEAFF.